The 2 T cell receptor beta chains presented below share a single source sample, sequenced in a study of somatic mutations in cytotoxic T cells in rheumatoid arthritis. Sequenced by immunoSEQ multiplex PCR; TCRdb stores in-frame clones only, minus some. The top ten hold more than 6% of the sample, which has under 4,500 clones, about four fifths seen once. Sequencing input: CD8+ T cells sorted from blood. Receptor source: an adult with rheumatoid arthritis.

The V call is TRBV25-1, the J call TRBJ1-2; 7 bases align to TRBD1. The CDR3 length is 13 residues. CDR1 MGHDK and CDR2 SYGVNS come from the germline V gene. Trimming at V came to 8 bases and at J to 3 bases, leaving 6 bases not matched to a gene. The CDR3 protein is CASLGGFYYGYTF. The DNA of the CDR3 is TGTGCCAGCTTAGGGGGCTTCTACTATGGCTACACCTTC.

V gene TRBV14 combines with J gene TRBJ2-7, with TRBD2 as a possible D gene (5 bases). Germline V gene sequence: CDR1 SGHDN, CDR2 FVKESK. V shed 4 bases and J shed 2 bases, with 12 bases lying between them. There are 14 residues in the CDR3. The CDR3 sequence is CASSLGSGAYEQYF. CDR3 DNA sequence: TGTGCCAGCAGCCTGGGCAGCGGAGCCTACGAGCAGTACTTC.